One sample yielded the 8 T cell receptor beta chains listed below, sequenced in a study of shared clonotypes between healthy human individuals. Assay: immunoSEQ multiplex PCR; the TCRdb copy retains only in-frame clones and omits some. The sample includes fewer than 650,000 clones, around 78% seen only once; the top ten take around 12%. The sample was PBMCs. These receptors originate from a woman in her thirties or forties in good health. Some clones in this sample may be carry-over from other donors' samples.

The rearrangement links TRBV16 to TRBJ1-5; TRBD1 agrees at 7 bases. CDR1 and CDR2 (germline): KGHSY, FQNENV. The V and J ends lost 0 bases and 8 bases, in that order; junction bases with no gene match: 7. The CDR3 runs to 15 residues. CDR3 in amino acids: CASSQSRQGREPQHF. The CDR3 coding sequence is TGTGCCAGCAGCCAATCCCGACAGGGAAGGGAGCCCCAGCATTTT.

This chain joins TRBV4-3 and TRBJ2-3; D gene unclear. The CDR3 spans 17 residues. CDR1 is LGHNA, CDR2 YSLEER, per germline. Deletions cut 0 bases from V and 0 bases from J, with 13 bases between. In DNA, the CDR3 is TGCGCCAGCAGCCAAGATCTGGGCCACTCAAGCACAGATACGCAGTATTTT. It specifies CASSQDLGHSSTDTQYF.

The rearrangement joins TRBV19 to TRBJ1-4; no clear D. Germline loops: CDR1 LNHDA, CDR2 SQIVND (reference sequence). There are 14 residues in the CDR3. The ends were cut back, 3 bases at V and 5 bases at J, with 10 bases in the middle. For the CDR3, the DNA is TGTGCCAGTAGTATTGCTGGGCCCAATGAAAAACTGTTTTTT. Translating it yields CASSIAGPNEKLFF.

The V call is TRBV7-2, the J call TRBJ2-7; 10 bases are shared with TRBD2. Per the germline V gene, CDR1 is SGHTA and CDR2 is FQGNSA. This CDR3 comprises 15 residues. Trimming removed 1 base from V and 2 bases from J; junction bases left unmatched: 2. Here the CDR3 reads CASSLVAGGPYEQYF. The CDR3 coding sequence is TGTGCCAGCAGCTTAGTAGCGGGAGGACCCTACGAGCAGTACTTC.

V usage is TRBV18 and J usage is TRBJ2-2, with D uncertain. Trimming shortened V by 1 base and J by 3 bases, and 3 bases separated the two germline ends. The CDR3 runs 13 residues. Germline V lookup: CDR1 KGHSH, CDR2 LQKENI. CDR3 nucleotides: TGTGCCAGCTCACCACAGGACACCGGGGAGCTGTTTTTT. Translating it yields CASSPQDTGELFF.

This clone was seen only a few times. The chain uses TRBV30 and TRBJ2-5; 8 bases fit TRBD2. TRBJ2-7 matches the DNA end more closely, so the J call is doubtful. The CDR3 loop spans 14 amino acids. Germline V gene lookup returns CDR1 GTSNPN and CDR2 SVGIG (reference sequence). The DNA for the CDR3 is TGTGCCTGGAGGCCAAGCGGGAGCCTCCTCGAGCAGTACTTC. Protein: CAWRPSGSLLEQYF.

Points on this clone: The sample contains more than one DNA sequence encoding this CDR3. V gene TRBV30 combines with J gene TRBJ2-1; tentatively, D is TRBD1 or TRBD2 (5 bases each). CDR3 size: 14 residues. Per the germline V gene, CDR1 is GTSNPN and CDR2 is SVGIG (reference sequence). V was cut by 1 base and J by 2 bases, with 9 bases left in between. The CDR3 coding sequence is TGTGCCTGGAGTGGGGGCGGGCCCTACAATGAGCAGTTCTTC. This codes for CAWSGGGPYNEQFF. Full variable domain (remainder filled in from reference TRBV30 and TRBJ2-1): SQTIHQWPATLVQPVGSPLSLECTVEGTSNPNLYWYRQAAGRGLQLLFYSVGIGQISSEVPQNLSASRPQDRQFILSSKKLLLSDSGFYLCAWSGGGPYNEQFFGPGTRLTVL.

The CDR3 loop is CASRPPGSHGYTF. CDR3 nucleotide sequence: TGTGCCAGCAGACCGCCAGGGTCCCATGGCTACACCTTC. The chain joins TRBV6-1 to TRBJ1-2, with D possibly being TRBD1 (5 bases). The CDR3 contains 13 residues. CDR1 and CDR2 from the germline V gene are MNHNS and SASEGT. Trimming pared 6 bases from V and 6 bases from J, leaving 14 bases between.